This TCR beta chain was sequenced for a study of T cells in localized non-small cell lung cancer. Study-wide findings and caveats: A median approximately 59 of the top 100 tumor clones appeared in adjacent lung. Higher T cell density in the blood was associated with longer overall survival, whereas higher adjacent-lung clonality associated with shorter survival. Highest T cell clonality was seen in uninvolved adjacent lung, surpassing that measured in tumor. Analysis by sequencing included only one tumor region, so heterogeneity remains possible.

By sample fraction, this clone is medium-sized. The antigen is unknown. The method was immunoSEQ multiplex PCR; TCRdb's version includes in-frame clones alone and lacks a portion of them. This sample has thousands of clones, with approximately 30% found just once. The sequence derives from a female donor older than 55 with stage II squamous cell lung carcinoma. The specimen comprised lung tumor tissue, sampled before any cancer treatment.

DNA of the CDR3: TGTGCCAGCAGCCCCGTCCCTGAGGGGAAACTGTTTTTT. It yields the protein CASSPVPEGKLFF. The genes are TRBV9 and TRBJ1-4, with D maybe TRBD1 (5 bases). The CDR3 runs to 13 residues. Germline V gene lookup returns CDR1 SGDLS and CDR2 YYNGEE. V was trimmed by 4 bases and J by 11 bases, leaving 15 bases between them.